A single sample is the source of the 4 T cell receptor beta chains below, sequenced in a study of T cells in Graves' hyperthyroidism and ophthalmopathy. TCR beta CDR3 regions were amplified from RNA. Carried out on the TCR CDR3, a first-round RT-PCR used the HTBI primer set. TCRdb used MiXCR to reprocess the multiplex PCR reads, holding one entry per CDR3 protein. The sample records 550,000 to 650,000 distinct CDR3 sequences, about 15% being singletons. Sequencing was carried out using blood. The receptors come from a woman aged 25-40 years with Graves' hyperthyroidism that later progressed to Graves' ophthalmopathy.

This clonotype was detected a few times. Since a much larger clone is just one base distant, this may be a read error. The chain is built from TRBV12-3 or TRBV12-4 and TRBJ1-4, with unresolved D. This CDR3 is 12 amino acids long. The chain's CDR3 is CASRSVNEKPFF. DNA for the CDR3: TGTGCCAGCCGGTCTGTAAATGAAAAACCGTTTTTT.

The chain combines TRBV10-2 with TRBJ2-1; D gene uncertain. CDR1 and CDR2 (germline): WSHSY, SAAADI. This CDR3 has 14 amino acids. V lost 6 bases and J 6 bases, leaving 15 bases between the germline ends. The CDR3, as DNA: TGCGCCAGCAGCCGGGCCTTTGCCTGCAATGAGCAGTTCTTC. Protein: CASSRAFACNEQFF.

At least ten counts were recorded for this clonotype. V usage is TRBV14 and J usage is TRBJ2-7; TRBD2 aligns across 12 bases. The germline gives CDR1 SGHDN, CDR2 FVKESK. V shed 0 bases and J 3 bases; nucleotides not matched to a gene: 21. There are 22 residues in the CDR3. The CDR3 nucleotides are TGTGCCAGCAGCCAAGATCCTTCGAAGACCGGACTAGCGGGAAAGACGATCTACGAGCAGTACTTC. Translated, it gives CASSQDPSKTGLAGKTIYEQYF.

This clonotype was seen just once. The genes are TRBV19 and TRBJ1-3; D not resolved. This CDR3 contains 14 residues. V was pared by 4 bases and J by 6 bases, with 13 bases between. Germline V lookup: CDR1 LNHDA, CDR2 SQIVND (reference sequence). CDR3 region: CASSTVMAVNTIYF. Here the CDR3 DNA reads TGTGCCAGTAGTACCGTGATGGCTGTAAACACCATATATTTT.